These 19 T cell receptor beta chains were all obtained from the same sample, sequenced in a study of blood T cell repertoires in COVID-19. Sequencing was performed with immunoSEQ multiplex PCR; in TCRdb, only in-frame clones are kept and a portion is missing. The sample contains roughly 84,000 clones, approximately 78% of which appear only once. The specimen sequenced was peripheral blood. These receptors were taken from an elderly woman with acute or convalescent COVID-19.

This clone was found once. This chain uses TRBV10-1 with TRBJ2-7; TRBD1 matches 8 bases. Germline V gene sequence: CDR1 WNHNN, CDR2 SYGVQD (reference sequence). The V segment lost 0 bases and the J segment 1 base; nucleotides outside the gene matches: 2. This CDR3 spans 15 amino acids. The CDR3 is CASSESGTGSYEQYF. The CDR3 DNA sequence: TGCGCCAGCAGTGAGTCGGGGACAGGATCCTACGAGCAGTACTTC.

This sequence joins TRBV7-9 and TRBJ1-1; D unresolved. Per germline, CDR1 SEHNR and CDR2 FQNEAQ (reference sequence). This CDR3 contains 13 residues. V was trimmed by 2 bases and J by 7 bases, leaving 11 bases between them. The CDR3 loop reads CASSLSGAVEAFF. CDR3 nucleotide sequence: TGTGCCAGCAGCTTAAGCGGCGCAGTTGAAGCTTTCTTT.

This chain links TRBV7-2 with TRBJ1-3; 7 bases line up with TRBD1. This CDR3 comprises 12 residues. Unmatched junction bases numbered 2, after V lost 5 bases and J lost 7 bases. From germline, CDR1 is SGHTA and CDR2 FQGNSA. The CDR3 loop is CASSLQGNTIYF. The CDR3 DNA follows: TGTGCCAGCAGCCTACAGGGGAACACCATATATTTT.

The chain combines TRBV12-3 or TRBV12-4 with TRBJ1-1; 7 bases fit TRBD1. The CDR3 length is 12 residues. With V trimmed by 6 bases and J by 7 bases, 5 bases remained unmatched. The CDR3 is CASSSQGSEAFF. The CDR3, as DNA: TGTGCCAGCAGCTCACAGGGGAGTGAAGCTTTCTTT.

This chain connects TRBV11-2 to TRBJ1-5; D gene uncertain. The ends were cut back, 0 bases at V and 7 bases at J, with 13 bases in the middle. Germline V gives CDR1 SGHAT, CDR2 FQNNGV. The CDR3 spans 15 residues. This chain's CDR3 is CASSLEPGLRQPQHF. The CDR3 region has the DNA TGTGCCAGCAGCTTAGAACCCGGGTTAAGGCAGCCCCAGCATTTT.

The genes are TRBV15 and TRBJ2-2; 8 bases map to TRBD2. CDR3 length: 18 residues. Germline V gives CDR1 LNHNV, CDR2 YYDKDF (reference sequence). Unmatched junction bases numbered 10, after V lost 0 bases and J lost 4 bases. This CDR3 is CATSRDWPRGDSTGELFF. CDR3 nucleotide sequence: TGTGCCACCAGCAGAGATTGGCCGCGGGGGGACTCCACCGGGGAGCTGTTTTTT.

This rearrangement joins TRBV27 to TRBJ1-2; D is ambiguous. The CDR3 spans 13 residues. Trimming pared 5 bases from V and 8 bases from J, leaving 15 bases between. CDR1 and CDR2 from the germline V gene are MNHEY and SMNVEV (reference sequence). CDR3 bases: TGTGCCAGCAGTCCCCAGGCGGACTGGGGCTACACCTTC. It is translated as CASSPQADWGYTF.

This clone has a handful of counts. This sample also contains other DNA sequences that code for the same CDR3. The chain uses TRBV7-3 and TRBJ2-2; D might be TRBD2 (5 bases). Germline V gene sequence: CDR1 SGHTA, CDR2 FQGTGA. This CDR3 has 14 amino acids. V was shortened by 1 base and J by 5 bases, with 8 bases between the two germline ends. DNA for the CDR3: TGTGCCAGCAGCTTAATACGAGGGACCGGGGAGCTGTTTTTT. Amino acid sequence: CASSLIRGTGELFF.

This chain connects TRBV4-2 to TRBJ2-3, with 7 bases aligning to TRBD2. The CDR3 loop spans 15 amino acids. Germline CDR1 and CDR2: LGHNA and YNFKEQ. After removal of 0 bases from V and 8 bases from J, the junction contained 8 bases not matched to a gene. CDR3 coding DNA: TGTGCCAGCAGCCAAGAAACCGGACTAGTGGCTACGCAGTATTTT. Protein product: CASSQETGLVATQYF.

This sequence joins TRBV19 and TRBJ1-2; D is perhaps TRBD1 (6 bases). The CDR3 extends over 13 amino acids. Between the trimmed V and J ends, which lost 7 bases and 2 bases, there was a span of 11 bases. CDR1 LNHDA and CDR2 SQIVND come from the germline V gene (reference sequence). The CDR3: CASTPDRNYGYTF. DNA for the CDR3: TGTGCCAGTACCCCGGACAGAAACTATGGCTACACCTTC. The entire variable domain, with the rest obtained from reference TRBV19 and TRBJ1-2, is as follows: DGGITQSPKYLFRKEGQNVTLSCEQNLNHDAMYWYRQDPGQGLRLIYYSQIVNDFQKGDIAEGYSVSREKKESFPLTVTSAQKNPTAFYLCASTPDRNYGYTFGSGTRLTVV.

The V and J genes are TRBV3-1 (or the pseudogene TRBV3-2) and TRBJ2-3, with 15 bases fitting TRBD2. V trimming: 4 bases; J trimming: 3 bases; junction bases outside the gene matches: 17. The germline V gene has CDR1 LGHDT and CDR2 YNNKEL (reference sequence). There are 21 residues in the CDR3. CDR3 nucleotide sequence: TGTGCCAGCAGCCGTGGACTAGCGGGGGGGAAGCGGGTTTGGTATACAGATACGCAGTATTTT. Encoded protein: CASSRGLAGGKRVWYTDTQYF.

The chain uses TRBV2 and TRBJ2-7; TRBD2 aligns across 8 bases. Germline V CDR1 and CDR2: SNHLY, FYNNEI. The V segment lost 6 bases and the J segment 0 bases; nucleotides outside the gene matches: 4. The CDR3 has 14 residues. In DNA, the CDR3 is TGTGCCAGCAGACGGCGGGGGGACTCCTACGAGCAGTACTTC. It codes for CASRRRGDSYEQYF. Based on the CDR3 plus reference TRBV2 and TRBJ2-7, the full variable domain is EPEVTQTPSHQVTQMGQEVILRCVPISNHLYFYWYRQILGQKVEFLVSFYNNEISEKSEIFDDQFSVERPDGSNFTLKIRSTKLEDSAMYFCASRRRGDSYEQYFGPGTRLTVT.

The rearrangement uses TRBV6-2 or TRBV6-3 and TRBJ2-6, with 8 bases lining up with TRBD1. Germline V gene lookup returns CDR1 MNHEY and CDR2 SVGEGT. The V and J ends lost 1 base and 0 bases, in that order; junction bases with no gene match: 5. The CDR3 runs to 18 residues. The CDR3 sequence: CASSYWRDRSSGANVLTF. The CDR3 nucleotides are TGTGCCAGCAGTTACTGGCGGGACAGGAGCTCTGGGGCCAACGTCCTGACTTTC.

The chain recombines TRBV28 with TRBJ1-2; 9 bases align to TRBD1. The CDR3 spans 14 residues. J gave up 6 bases and V 4 bases, and 6 bases lay outside the gene matches. CDR1 is MDHEN and CDR2 is SYDVKM in the germline V gene. The CDR3 sequence: CASSSPGQGNGYTF. The CDR3, as DNA: TGTGCCAGCAGTTCCCCGGGACAGGGCAATGGCTACACCTTC.

The V call is TRBV30, the J call TRBJ1-3; D is uncertain. This CDR3 contains 15 residues. Germline assignment: CDR1 GTSNPN and CDR2 SVGIG (reference sequence). V was clipped by 3 bases and J by 0 bases, with 12 bases between them. CDR3 residues: CAWSPPGHSGNTIYF. CDR3 DNA: TGTGCCTGGAGCCCACCAGGTCACTCTGGAAACACCATATATTTT.

This clone was counted a single time. The V gene is TRBV10-1, the J gene TRBJ1-3, with TRBD1 matching over 9 bases. The V gene end was trimmed by 10 bases and the J gene end by 3 bases; junction bases not matched to a gene: 16. This CDR3 contains 17 residues. Germline V gene data show CDR1 as WNHNN and CDR2 as SYGVQD (reference sequence). The CDR3 coding sequence is TGCGCCATCCTAGTATCGACAGGGGGAGGTTTTGGAAACACCATATATTTT. Protein: CAILVSTGGGFGNTIYF.

The chain carries TRBV2 and TRBJ1-5; 8 bases fit TRBD1. V gave up 3 bases and J gave up 5 bases; unmatched junction bases: 3. The CDR3 runs 14 residues. Looked up from germline, CDR1 is SNHLY and CDR2 is FYNNEI. The CDR3 loop is CASSDDRGDQPQHF. CDR3 nucleotides: TGTGCCAGCAGTGACGACAGGGGCGATCAGCCCCAGCATTTT.

The chain has TRBV5-8 and TRBJ1-5; possibly TRBD1 for D (5 bases). Germline values: CDR1 SGHTS, CDR2 YDEGEE. CDR3 length: 17 residues. V lost 4 bases and J 2 bases, leaving 19 bases between the germline ends. CDR3 sequence reads: CASSPGTLSRGNQPQHF. CDR3 DNA sequence: TGTGCCAGCAGCCCCGGGACTCTTTCCCGGGGCAATCAGCCCCAGCATTTT.

The chain joins TRBV12-3 or TRBV12-4 to TRBJ1-2, with D hard to call. The V end lost 3 bases, the J end lost 7 bases, and 12 bases lay between the germline ends. The CDR3 length is 13 residues. The DNA of the CDR3 is TGTGCCAGCAGTTTCCCCTTGGCCTCTGGCTACACCTTC. It codes for CASSFPLASGYTF.